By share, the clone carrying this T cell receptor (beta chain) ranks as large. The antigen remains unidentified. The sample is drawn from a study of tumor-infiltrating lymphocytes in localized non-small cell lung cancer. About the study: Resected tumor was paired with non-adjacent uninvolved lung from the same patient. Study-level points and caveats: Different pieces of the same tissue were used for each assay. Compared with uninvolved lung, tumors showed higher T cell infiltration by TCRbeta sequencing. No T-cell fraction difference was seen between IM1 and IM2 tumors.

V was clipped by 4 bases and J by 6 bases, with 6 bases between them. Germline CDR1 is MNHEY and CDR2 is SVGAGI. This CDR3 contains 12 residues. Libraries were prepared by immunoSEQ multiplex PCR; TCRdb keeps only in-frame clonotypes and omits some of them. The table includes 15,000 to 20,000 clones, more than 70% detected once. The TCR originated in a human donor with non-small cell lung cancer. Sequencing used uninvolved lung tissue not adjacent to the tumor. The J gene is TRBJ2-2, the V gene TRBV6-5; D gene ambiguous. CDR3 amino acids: CASSFAAGELFF. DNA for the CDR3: TGTGCCAGCAGTTTCGCCGCCGGGGAGCTGTTTTTT.